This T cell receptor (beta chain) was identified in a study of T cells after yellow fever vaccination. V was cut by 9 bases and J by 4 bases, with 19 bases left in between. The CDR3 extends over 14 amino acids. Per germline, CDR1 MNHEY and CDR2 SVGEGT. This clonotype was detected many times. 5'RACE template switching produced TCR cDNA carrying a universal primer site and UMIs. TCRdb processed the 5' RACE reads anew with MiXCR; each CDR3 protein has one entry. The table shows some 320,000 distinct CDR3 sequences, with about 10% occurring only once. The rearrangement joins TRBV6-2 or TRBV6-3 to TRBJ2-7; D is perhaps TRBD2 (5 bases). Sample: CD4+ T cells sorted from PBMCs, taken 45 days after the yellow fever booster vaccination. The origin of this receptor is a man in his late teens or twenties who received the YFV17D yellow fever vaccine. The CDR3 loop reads CASGGSGPNYEQYV. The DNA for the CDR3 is TGTGCCAGTGGAGGATCCGGGCCAAATTACGAGCAGTACGTC.